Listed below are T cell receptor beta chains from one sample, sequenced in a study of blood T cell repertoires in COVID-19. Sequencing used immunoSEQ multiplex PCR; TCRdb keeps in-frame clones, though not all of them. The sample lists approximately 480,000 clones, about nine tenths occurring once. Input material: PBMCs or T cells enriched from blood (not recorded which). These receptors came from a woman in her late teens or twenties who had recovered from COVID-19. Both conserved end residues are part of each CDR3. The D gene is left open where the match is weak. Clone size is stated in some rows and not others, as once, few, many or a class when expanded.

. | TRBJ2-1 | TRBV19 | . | CASSIQGSYNEQFF | TGTGCCAGTAGTATACAGGGGTCCTACAATGAGCAGTTCTTC
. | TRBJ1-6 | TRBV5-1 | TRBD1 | CASGTGQDNSPLHF | TGCGCCAGTGGCACGGGACAGGATAATTCACCCCTCCACTTT
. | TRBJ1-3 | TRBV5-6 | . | CASSPVTGRSGNTIYF | TGTGCCAGCAGCCCCGTGACAGGCCGCTCTGGAAACACCATATATTTT
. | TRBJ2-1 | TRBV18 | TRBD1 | CASSHQGAGGNEQFF | TGTGCCAGCTCCCATCAGGGAGCAGGGGGAAATGAGCAGTTCTTC
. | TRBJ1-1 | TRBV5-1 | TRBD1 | CASCRDRNTEAFF | TGCGCCAGCTGCCGGGACAGGAACACTGAAGCTTTCTTT
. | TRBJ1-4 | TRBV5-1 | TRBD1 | CASSVQGASVEKLFF | TGCGCCAGCAGTGTCCAGGGGGCTTCGGTTGAAAAACTGTTTTTT
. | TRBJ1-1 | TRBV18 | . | CASSRNVEGTEAFF | TGTGCCAGCTCCCGGAACGTTGAGGGCACTGAAGCTTTCTTT
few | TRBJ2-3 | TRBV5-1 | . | CASSFKTSTDTQYF | TGCGCCAGCAGCTTCAAAACTAGCACAGATACGCAGTATTTT
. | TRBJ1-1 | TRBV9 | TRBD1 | CASSSGTANTEAFF | TGTGCCAGCAGCTCGGGGACAGCGAACACTGAAGCTTTCTTT
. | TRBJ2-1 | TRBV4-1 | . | CASSQAVTSSYNEQFF | TGCGCCAGCAGCCAGGCAGTTACCAGCTCCTACAATGAGCAGTTCTTC
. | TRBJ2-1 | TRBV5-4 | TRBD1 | CASSPGGDRGYNEQFF | TGTGCCAGCAGCCCGGGGGGGGACAGGGGCTACAATGAGCAGTTCTTC
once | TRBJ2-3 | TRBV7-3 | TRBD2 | CASSPTGTSGDTQYF | TGTGCCAGCAGCCCAACCGGGACTAGTGGGGATACGCAGTATTTT
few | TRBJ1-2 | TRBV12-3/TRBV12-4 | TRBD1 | CASSLGQAYGYTF | TGTGCCAGCAGTTTGGGACAGGCCTATGGCTACACCTTC
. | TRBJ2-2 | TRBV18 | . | CASSPRQLVSTGELFF | TGTGCCAGCTCACCTCGACAGCTCGTCAGCACCGGGGAGCTGTTTTTT
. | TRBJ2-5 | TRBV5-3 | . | CARRPVVVQETQYF | TGTGCCAGAAGACCCGTGGTAGTACAAGAGACCCAGTACTTC
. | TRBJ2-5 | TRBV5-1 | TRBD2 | CASSLRTSGETQYF | TGCGCCAGCAGCTTGAGGACTAGCGGGGAGACCCAGTACTTC
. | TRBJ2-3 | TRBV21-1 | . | CASSKTTDRWDTQYF | TGTGCCAGCAGCAAAACTACCGACAGATGGGATACGCAGTATTTT
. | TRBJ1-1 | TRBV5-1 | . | CASSTGVSGDEAFF | TGCGCCAGCAGTACGGGGGTAAGTGGGGATGAAGCTTTCTTT
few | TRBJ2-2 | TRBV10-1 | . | CASSVTGTTGELFF | TGCGCCAGCAGTGTCACAGGGACAACCGGGGAGCTGTTTTTT
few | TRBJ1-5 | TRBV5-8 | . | CASNRERNQPQHF | TGTGCCAGCAACAGGGAAAGGAATCAGCCCCAGCATTTT
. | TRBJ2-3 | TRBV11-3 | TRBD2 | CASSLGPSSGGSDTQYF | TGTGCCAGCAGCTTAGGTCCGTCTAGCGGGGGGTCGGATACGCAGTATTTT
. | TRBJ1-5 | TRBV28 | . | CASRISSQPQHF | TGTGCCAGCAGGATAAGTAGTCAGCCCCAGCATTTT
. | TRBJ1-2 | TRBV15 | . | CATSRDKLGGYGYTF | TGTGCCACCAGCAGAGATAAGTTGGGGGGTTATGGCTACACCTTC
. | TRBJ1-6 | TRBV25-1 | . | CASSTHINSPLHF | TGTGCCAGCAGCACCCACATTAATTCACCCCTCCACTTT
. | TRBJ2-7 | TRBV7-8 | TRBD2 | CASSLKTSGDHEQYF | TGTGCCAGCAGTTTGAAGACTAGCGGGGACCACGAGCAGTACTTC
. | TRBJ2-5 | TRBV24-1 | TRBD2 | CATSDSPGLDSQETQYF | TGTGCCACCAGTGATTCACCTGGACTAGATTCCCAAGAGACCCAGTACTTC
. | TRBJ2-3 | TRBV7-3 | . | CASNFGGTDTQYF | TGTGCCAGCAACTTCGGGGGCACAGATACGCAGTATTTT
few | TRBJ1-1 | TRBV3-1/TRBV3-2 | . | CASSLRREGSTEAFF | TGTGCCAGCAGCCTCCGAAGGGAGGGGAGCACTGAAGCTTTCTTT
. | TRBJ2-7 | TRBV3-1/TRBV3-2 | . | CASSHDPPGSHEQYF | TGTGCCAGCAGCCACGACCCGCCGGGATCCCACGAGCAGTACTTC
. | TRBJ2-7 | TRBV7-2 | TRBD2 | CASSSRRGSSYEQYF | TGTGCCAGCAGCTCCCGGCGGGGGAGCTCCTACGAGCAGTACTTC
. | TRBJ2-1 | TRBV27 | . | CASSQGGPYNEQFF | TGTGCCAGCAGCCAAGGGGGACCCTACAATGAGCAGTTCTTC
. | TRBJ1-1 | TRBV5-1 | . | CASSLVGRVTDTEAFF | TGCGCCAGCAGCTTGGTAGGCAGGGTCACAGACACTGAAGCTTTCTTT
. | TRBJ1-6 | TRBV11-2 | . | CASSLDRAGNSPLHF | TGTGCCAGCAGCTTAGATCGTGCGGGCAATTCACCCCTCCACTTT
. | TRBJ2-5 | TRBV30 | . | CAWSVGVPQETQYF | TGTGCCTGGAGTGTAGGGGTTCCTCAAGAGACCCAGTACTTC
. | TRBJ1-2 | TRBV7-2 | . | CASSPKGVVNYGYTF | TGTGCCAGCAGCCCAAAGGGAGTCGTGAACTATGGCTACACCTTC
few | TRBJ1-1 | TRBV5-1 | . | CASNSNPTGLGTEAFF | TGCGCCAGCAACTCTAACCCCACAGGGTTGGGCACTGAAGCTTTCTTT
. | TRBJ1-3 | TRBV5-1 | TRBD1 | CASSPGLTGTGNTIYF | TGCGCCAGCAGCCCAGGATTGACAGGGACTGGAAACACCATATATTTT
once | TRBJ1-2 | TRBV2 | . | CASSESSYGYTF | TGTGCCAGCAGTGAATCGAGCTATGGCTACACCTTC
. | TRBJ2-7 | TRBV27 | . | CASSPRGVGAYEQYF | TGTGCCAGCAGTCCACGGGGTGTTGGGGCCTACGAGCAGTACTTC
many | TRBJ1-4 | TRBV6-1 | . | CASSEVGGNPDEKLFF | TGTGCCAGCAGTGAAGTCGGGGGGAACCCTGATGAAAAACTGTTTTTT
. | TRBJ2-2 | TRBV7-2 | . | CASGFRGTTGELFF | TGTGCCAGCGGGTTTCGGGGGACGACCGGGGAGCTGTTTTTT
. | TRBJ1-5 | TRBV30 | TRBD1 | CAWSVTGVSQPQHF | TGTGCCTGGAGTGTGACAGGGGTGAGTCAGCCCCAGCATTTT
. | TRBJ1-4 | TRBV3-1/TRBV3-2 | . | CASSRGFSSNEKLFF | TGTGCCAGCAGCAGGGGGTTCTCGTCTAATGAAAAACTGTTTTTT
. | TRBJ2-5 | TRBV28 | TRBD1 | CASSLYRGPPLYQETQYF | TGTGCCAGCAGTTTATACAGGGGCCCACCCTTGTACCAAGAGACCCAGTACTTC
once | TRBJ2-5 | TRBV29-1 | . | CSVATDAGETQYF | TGCAGCGTTGCCACGGACGCGGGAGAGACCCAGTACTTC
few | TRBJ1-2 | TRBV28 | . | CASRLPTGPNYGYTF | TGTGCCAGCAGGCTGCCGACAGGACCAAACTATGGCTACACCTTC
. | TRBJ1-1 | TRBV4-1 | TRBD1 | CASSQEWTGQNTEAFF | TGCGCCAGCAGCCAAGAGTGGACAGGGCAGAACACTGAAGCTTTCTTT
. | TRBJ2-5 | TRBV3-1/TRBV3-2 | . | CASSHLRKGETQYF | TGTGCCAGCAGCCACTTAAGAAAGGGGGAGACCCAGTACTTC
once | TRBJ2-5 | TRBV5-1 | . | CASSSFQETQYF | TGCGCCAGCAGCTCCTTCCAAGAGACCCAGTACTTC
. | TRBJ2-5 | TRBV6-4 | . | CASSPRGTPGETQYF | TGTGCCAGCAGTCCGCGGGGAACCCCGGGAGAGACCCAGTACTTC
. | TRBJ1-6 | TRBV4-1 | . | CASSRTVNSPLHF | TGCGCCAGCAGCCGGACAGTCAATTCACCCCTCCACTTT
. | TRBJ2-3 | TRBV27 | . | CASSPGHDRGTDTQYF | TGTGCCAGCAGTCCCGGACACGACCGGGGCACAGATACGCAGTATTTT